The entry that follows covers one TCR beta chain sequence. The data originate from a study of blood T cell repertoires in COVID-19. Study context: There were acute and convalescent COVID-19 samples, and they came from the United States, Italy and Spain. In each case, the material was cDNA or gDNA derived from T cells, B-cell-depleted T cells, or PBMCs.

How the authors handled the data: From reference gene primer amplification, estimates of nucleated cell counts were derived. Sequenced by immunoSEQ multiplex PCR; TCRdb stores in-frame clones only, minus some. Clonal size and the V and J genes are those of that table, whereas D and trimming came from the DNA. This sample yields 35,000 to 55,000 clones, of which 69% are seen a single time; less than 8% belongs to the top ten. The CDR3 length is 17 residues. Per the germline V gene, CDR1 is MNHEY and CDR2 is SMNVEV (reference sequence). After removal of 3 bases from V and 2 bases from J, the junction contained 5 bases not matched to a gene.

The sequencing sample was made of peripheral blood. The receptor comes from a man of 80 years or more with acute or convalescent COVID-19. The chain joins TRBV27 to TRBJ2-3; 13 bases agree with TRBD2. The CDR3, as DNA: TGTGCCAGCAGTTTGTACACTAGCGGGGGGGCCACAGATACGCAGTATTTT. This gives the protein CASSLYTSGGATDTQYF.